The clone carrying this TCR beta chain was seen more than once but under ten times. As yet, its antigen is unknown. The data stem from a study of cytotoxic CD8 clonotypes in ibrutinib-treated CLL. About the study: Responses: around 25 partial, 2 complete; after median around 68 months, roughly 14 stayed remitted, some 12 progressed.

Sequencing used immunoSEQ multiplex PCR; TCRdb keeps in-frame clones, though not all of them. In the table there are about 310,000 clones, around four fifths of which are singletons. Broader study findings: Public clonotypes were uncommon and contracted or stayed stable on treatment. Clonality went higher at ibrutinib response and then dropped back toward baseline at progression. Baseline clonality, higher than in age-matched healthy donors, tracked circulating CD8+ T-cell counts.

V lost 3 bases and J lost 9; bases outside the gene matches: 5. The CDR3 spans 12 residues. From germline, CDR1 is MGHRA and CDR2 YSYEKL. The chain is built from TRBV4-1 and TRBJ2-7, with 7 bases aligning to TRBD1. The TCR sequence derives from a human donor with chronic lymphocytic leukemia. The sample here was PBMCs, taken before ibrutinib treatment. The CDR3 sequence is CASSHPGGWQYF. CDR3 nucleotide sequence: TGCGCCAGCAGCCACCCAGGGGGATGGCAGTACTTC.